This TCR beta chain was profiled in a study of shared clonotypes between healthy human individuals (dated by TCRdb to the early 2020s). For the wider study: Two women and three men aged 18 to 49 years were included in the cohort. Blood TCR repertoires of five healthy adults were deeply sequenced to estimate repertoire size and the extent of clonotype sharing between individuals. Different laboratories and diverse techniques were used to prepare libraries and sequence TCR repertoires, to increase sequencing depth and limit assay-specific biases. For each donor, CD4 naive and CD4 memory were each given three plates, CD8 naive was given two plates, and CD8 memory was given one plate. Each donor's leukapheresis produced roughly between roughly 0.94 and 9.5 billion PBMCs. General study outcomes and caveats: Because the study included only a small number of donors, the genetic and exposure-history diversity represented was limited. Sampling was restricted to blood, and TCR repertoires in tissue are likely to differ from TCR repertoires in blood. Rarefaction of sorted-subset datasets indicated incomplete sequencing despite the large sequencing depth. Pairwise subsampling indicated that sequencing depth was expected to affect the degree of clonotype sharing among donors. Clonotypes shared by all four sorted-subset donors showed higher generation probabilities than non-shared clonotypes. Naive subsets generally had larger estimated clonotype richness than memory subsets. Sharing across a few donors was observed for roughly 5% of naive CD4, under 4% of naive CD8, about 2.5% of memory CD4, and roughly 0.4% of memory CD8 clonotypes.

Using the deep immunoSEQ assay, multiplex PCR amplified TCR CDR3 regions from genomic DNA. Extracted genomic DNA from each cell subset was distributed evenly across all wells of several immunoSEQ 96-well plates, and each plate was treated as a replicate. Each replicate PCR for sorted subsets received approximately 200 ng genomic DNA, equal to some 32,000 T cell genomes. Purified libraries were measured with a Qubit 3.0 fluorometer, size-checked on a Bioanalyzer 2100, and measured again with the KAPA Library Quantification kit. A separate single-read 150-cycle Illumina NextSeq 550 flow cell was used to sequence each immunoSEQ 96-well plate. The paper's processing steps were these. Because the immunoSEQ output held only junctional sequences and lacked quality scores, the filtering could not match the filtering applied to full-length reads. Sequences were annotated with PyIR, a Python wrapper for IgBLAST v1.9, using IMGT germline references to assign V/J genes and CDR3. Any read was removed if the V/J assignment was weak (E-value above 1e-6), the CDR3 was missing, or the read contained stop codons, out-of-frame junctions, or ambiguous translated residues. A V3J clonotype was defined by an identical inferred V gene, J gene, and CDR3 amino acid sequence. To compute the percentage overlap between repertoires, the number of shared unique clonotypes was divided by the size of the smaller repertoire. Three approaches were used to assess repertoire richness: RTK rarefaction, the Chao1 estimator, and Recon v2.1 estimates of unobserved clonotypes. For all TCRbeta clonotypes obtained by the gDNA method from several donors, generation probabilities were computed with OLGA. TCRdb's version of the immuneACCESS table is confined to in-frame rearrangements and falls short of the full clone set. An unresolved V gene accounts for under half of the shortfall where checked; the remainder is of unknown origin. Clone size and V and J calls were adopted from that table, with D and trimming inferred from the DNA. Recorded for this sample are about 2.1 million clones; around 93% of them occurred a single time. Of the sample, 1.5% to 2% is held by the ten largest clones.

The junction carries 14 bases between V and J, which are trimmed by 1 base and 8 bases respectively. From the cysteine through the phenylalanine, the CDR3 covers 14 amino acids. CDR3 DNA only is kept here, 42 bases in frame from base 1. CDR1 is given as SEHNR and CDR2 as FQNEAQ, both from the germline V gene (reference sequence). CD8 naive samples were CD45RO-negative cells positively selected for CCR7, giving a CD45RA+CCR7+ population that excluded TemRA cells. Donors were healthy HIV-negative adults with no recently reported acute infections or vaccinations. Every donor was a Caucasian adult residing in Nashville, Tennessee, USA. After blood collection by leukapheresis, PBMCs were isolated using Ficoll-Histopaque density gradient centrifugation and then cryopreserved in the vapor phase of liquid nitrogen. Analytical flow cytometry was used to check the purity and quantity of every magnetically sorted T cell population. Each sorted fraction had its genomic DNA isolated and then quantified by UV absorbance on a Nanodrop 2000c.

A word on this clone: No cognate antigen has been identified for it. Qualities for individual bases were not recorded, and no much larger clone is one base off.

The sequence links TRBV7-9 to TRBJ1-2, with a tentative D gene TRBD1 over 6 matching bases. This TCR came from a man younger than 35 in good health. Some clones in this sample may be carry-over from other donors' samples. Sequencing used naive CD8+ T cells from PBMCs. Reading the label with the study, this specimen's cell subset or site is: CD45RA+CCR7+. The CDR3 reads as follows: CASSLVGAATGYTF. The DNA reads as follows: TGTGCCAGCAGCTTAGTGGGGGCCGCCACCGGCTACACCTTC.